These T cell receptor beta chains were read from a single sample in a study of blood T cell repertoires in COVID-19. Produced via immunoSEQ multiplex PCR; TCRdb's table is partial and in-frame only. The table has around 50,000 clones, around 90% seen once. Sequenced: peripheral blood. The receptors were sampled from a human donor in a cohort sampled during active COVID-19. The CDR3 runs from the conserved cysteine through the conserved F or W. D genes are given only for firm matches. Size is omitted from some rows. Given values are once, few, many or a class for expanded clones.

cdr3_length: 11
v_call: TRBV29-1
j_call: TRBJ1-2
clone_size: .
d_call: .
cdr3_nt: TGCAGCGTTGAGAAGACGGGTGGCTACACCTTC
cdr3_aa: CSVEKTGGYTF

cdr3_length: 14
v_call: TRBV2
j_call: TRBJ2-1
clone_size: .
d_call: .
cdr3_nt: TGTGCCACTGAACAGGGTCGATTTCCCAATGAGCAGTTCTTC
cdr3_aa: CATEQGRFPNEQFF

cdr3_length: 13
v_call: TRBV11-2
j_call: TRBJ2-7
clone_size: .
d_call: .
cdr3_nt: TGTGCCAGCAGCTTAGGGACAGTTCTTGAGCAGTACTTC
cdr3_aa: CASSLGTVLEQYF

cdr3_length: 15
v_call: TRBV27
j_call: TRBJ2-3
clone_size: .
d_call: .
cdr3_nt: TGTGCCAGCAGTTTATCGCGAGCGAGAACAGATACGCAGTATTTT
cdr3_aa: CASSLSRARTDTQYF

cdr3_length: 13
v_call: TRBV29-1
j_call: TRBJ1-2
clone_size: .
d_call: TRBD1
cdr3_nt: TGCAGCGTCCGACAGGGGGCAACCTATGGCTACACCTTC
cdr3_aa: CSVRQGATYGYTF

cdr3_length: 15
v_call: TRBV27
j_call: TRBJ2-7
clone_size: .
d_call: TRBD1
cdr3_nt: TGTGCCAGCAGTGTGACAGGGGGTTATCCCTACGAGCAGTACTTC
cdr3_aa: CASSVTGGYPYEQYF

cdr3_length: 16
v_call: TRBV6-5
j_call: TRBJ2-6
clone_size: .
d_call: .
cdr3_nt: TGTGCCAGCAGTTACTCGAACCTATGGACTAATTCCGTCCTGACTTTC
cdr3_aa: CASSYSNLWTNSVLTF

cdr3_length: 14
v_call: TRBV6-6
j_call: TRBJ1-1
clone_size: .
d_call: .
cdr3_nt: TGTGCCAGCATCAAATCAGACACGAACACTGAAGCTTTCTTT
cdr3_aa: CASIKSDTNTEAFF

cdr3_length: 13
v_call: TRBV6-1
j_call: TRBJ2-7
clone_size: .
d_call: TRBD1
cdr3_nt: TGTGCCAGCAGTGAAGGGACAGGGGTAGAGCAGTACTTC
cdr3_aa: CASSEGTGVEQYF

cdr3_length: 16
v_call: TRBV5-5
j_call: TRBJ2-1
clone_size: .
d_call: .
cdr3_nt: TGTGCCAGCAGCCCCTCCGGGGCGGGATCCTACAATGAGCAGTTCTTC
cdr3_aa: CASSPSGAGSYNEQFF

cdr3_length: 14
v_call: TRBV7-8
j_call: TRBJ1-2
clone_size: .
d_call: TRBD1
cdr3_nt: TGTGCCAGCAGCGGGGGACAGCCCACCGATGGCTACACCTTC
cdr3_aa: CASSGGQPTDGYTF

cdr3_length: 16
v_call: TRBV11-2
j_call: TRBJ2-3
clone_size: .
d_call: TRBD1
cdr3_nt: TGTGCCAGCAGCTTAGAACCTCGAGGGGGCGGGGATACGCAGTATTTT
cdr3_aa: CASSLEPRGGGDTQYF

cdr3_length: 13
v_call: TRBV6-2/TRBV6-3
j_call: TRBJ2-2
clone_size: once
d_call: TRBD2
cdr3_nt: TGTGCCAGCAGTTTACTAGCGGTCGGGGAGCTGTTTTTT
cdr3_aa: CASSLLAVGELFF

cdr3_length: 14
v_call: TRBV2
j_call: TRBJ1-2
clone_size: .
d_call: .
cdr3_nt: TGTGCCAGCAGCTTTTCACAGATTAACTATGGCTACACCTTC
cdr3_aa: CASSFSQINYGYTF

cdr3_length: 16
v_call: TRBV19
j_call: TRBJ1-1
clone_size: once
d_call: .
cdr3_nt: TGTGCCAGTAGTATAGATCGTGAGGGCATTAGGACTGAAGCTTTCTTT
cdr3_aa: CASSIDREGIRTEAFF

cdr3_length: 14
v_call: TRBV5-4
j_call: TRBJ2-2
clone_size: .
d_call: .
cdr3_nt: TGTGCCAGCAGCTTGGCCGGTACGACCGGGGAGCTGTTTTTT
cdr3_aa: CASSLAGTTGELFF

cdr3_length: 18
v_call: TRBV23-1
j_call: TRBJ2-7
clone_size: .
d_call: .
cdr3_nt: TGCGCCAGCAAGAGCCAGGGGACTACGGGCCAGGGCTCCTACGAGCAGTACTTC
cdr3_aa: CASKSQGTTGQGSYEQYF

cdr3_length: 17
v_call: TRBV5-4
j_call: TRBJ2-5
clone_size: .
d_call: TRBD1
cdr3_nt: TGTGCCAGCAGCTTGTGGACAGGGGGGACTTCACGCGAGACCCAGTACTTC
cdr3_aa: CASSLWTGGTSRETQYF

cdr3_length: 15
v_call: TRBV5-1
j_call: TRBJ2-7
clone_size: .
d_call: .
cdr3_nt: TGCGCCAGCAGCTTGGGGGCAGGGGCGTCCTACGAGCAGTACTTC
cdr3_aa: CASSLGAGASYEQYF

cdr3_length: 13
v_call: TRBV11-3
j_call: TRBJ2-5
clone_size: .
d_call: .
cdr3_nt: TGTGCCAGCAGCCAATCGGGTCTCGGGACCCAGTACTTC
cdr3_aa: CASSQSGLGTQYF

cdr3_length: 15
v_call: TRBV19
j_call: TRBJ1-5
clone_size: .
d_call: TRBD1
cdr3_nt: TGTGCCAGTGAGTCCCGGGGACAGATCAATCAGCCCCAGCATTTT
cdr3_aa: CASESRGQINQPQHF

cdr3_length: 15
v_call: TRBV2
j_call: TRBJ2-3
clone_size: .
d_call: .
cdr3_nt: TGTGCCAGCAAGGACGGAGGAGATCGGGCAGATACGCAGTATTTT
cdr3_aa: CASKDGGDRADTQYF

cdr3_length: 16
v_call: TRBV19
j_call: TRBJ2-3
clone_size: .
d_call: TRBD2
cdr3_nt: TGTGCCAGTAGTATAGCCGGGACTAGCGACACAGATACGCAGTATTTT
cdr3_aa: CASSIAGTSDTDTQYF

cdr3_length: 14
v_call: TRBV19
j_call: TRBJ2-7
clone_size: few
d_call: .
cdr3_nt: TGTGCCAGTAGCTCCCGACAGCCTACTCACGAGCAGTACTTC
cdr3_aa: CASSSRQPTHEQYF

cdr3_length: 16
v_call: TRBV5-4
j_call: TRBJ2-3
clone_size: .
d_call: .
cdr3_nt: TGTGCCAGCAGCTCTCCTTTGACTAGAAGCACAGATACGCAGTATTTT
cdr3_aa: CASSSPLTRSTDTQYF

cdr3_length: 15
v_call: TRBV19
j_call: TRBJ2-3
clone_size: .
d_call: .
cdr3_nt: TGTGCCAGTAGTAGGCGGGACTCCTCCACAGATACGCAGTATTTT
cdr3_aa: CASSRRDSSTDTQYF

cdr3_length: 13
v_call: TRBV7-2
j_call: TRBJ2-2
clone_size: .
d_call: TRBD1
cdr3_nt: TGTGCCAGCAGCGGACAGGGGGTTGGGGAGCTGTTTTTT
cdr3_aa: CASSGQGVGELFF

cdr3_length: 19
v_call: TRBV3-1/TRBV3-2
j_call: TRBJ2-3
clone_size: once
d_call: TRBD2
cdr3_nt: TGTGCCAGCAGCCAGGTCATAGGTGGCGGCCTAGCGGACACAGATACGCAGTATTTT
cdr3_aa: CASSQVIGGGLADTDTQYF